These 21 T cell receptor beta chains were all obtained from the same sample, sequenced in a study of blood T cell repertoires in COVID-19. Measured with immunoSEQ multiplex PCR; TCRdb has only the in-frame clones, and not every one. The sample records about 240,000 clones, roughly nine tenths being singletons. Sequences were obtained from peripheral blood. These receptors came from a man between 60 and 70 years old with acute or convalescent COVID-19.

The chain joins TRBV6-5 to TRBJ1-1; D is undetermined. Germline CDR1 and CDR2: MNHEY and SVGAGI. The CDR3 spans 15 residues. V was trimmed by 3 bases and J by 6 bases, leaving 17 bases between them. CDR3 in amino acids: CASSYSLGLGSEAFF. CDR3 nucleotides: TGTGCCAGCAGTTATTCTTTGGGCCTCGGATCTGAAGCTTTCTTT.

The chain has TRBV28 and TRBJ2-7; 13 bases agree with TRBD2. Germline values: CDR1 MDHEN, CDR2 SYDVKM. Trimming took 7 bases from V and 7 from J; bases not matched to a gene: 7. The CDR3 covers 14 residues. CDR3 coding DNA: TGTGCCAGCATAACTAGCGGGAGGGCCGGGGAGCAGTACTTC. It is translated as CASITSGRAGEQYF. Complete variable domain (other parts from reference TRBV28 and TRBJ2-7): DVKVTQSSRYLVKRTGEKVFLECVQDMDHENMFWYRQDPGLGLRLIYFSYDVKMKEKGDIPEGYSVSREKKERFSLILESASTNQTSMYLCASITSGRAGEQYFGPGTRLTVT.

The V call is TRBV19, the J call TRBJ1-1, with D perhaps TRBD1 (6 bases). Germline V lookup: CDR1 LNHDA, CDR2 SQIVND (reference sequence). Trimming cost V 5 bases and J 2 bases, with 12 bases left between them. The CDR3 is 14 residues long. The CDR3 loop reads CASSPRQENTEAFF. The CDR3 DNA follows: TGTGCCAGTAGTCCGAGACAGGAAAACACTGAAGCTTTCTTT. Filled out from reference TRBV19 and TRBJ1-1, the complete variable domain reads DGGITQSPKYLFRKEGQNVTLSCEQNLNHDAMYWYRQDPGQGLRLIYYSQIVNDFQKGDIAEGYSVSREKKESFPLTVTSAQKNPTAFYLCASSPRQENTEAFFGQGTRLTVV.

The V gene is TRBV28, the J gene TRBJ2-3; tentatively, D is TRBD1 (6 bases). The CDR3 runs to 16 residues. Germline V gene data show CDR1 as MDHEN and CDR2 as SYDVKM. V was pared by 3 bases and J by 2 bases, with 15 bases between. The CDR3 here is CASSLLWGLATDTQYF. Written as DNA, the CDR3 is TGTGCCAGCAGTTTGCTTTGGGGGCTAGCCACAGATACGCAGTATTTT.

The chain combines TRBV5-6 with TRBJ1-3, with 7 bases aligning to TRBD1. The J segment lost 1 base and the V segment lost 4 bases, leaving 11 bases of the junction unmatched. There are 17 residues in the CDR3. Germline-derived CDR1 and CDR2 are SGHDT and YYEEEE. CDR3 nucleotide sequence: TGTGCCAGCAGCCTGCGGACAGGCCGGGCTTCTGGAAACACCATATATTTT. Protein sequence: CASSLRTGRASGNTIYF.

The rearrangement joins TRBV5-4 to TRBJ2-7; 10 nucleotides agree with TRBD2. Per germline, CDR1 SGHNT and CDR2 YYREEE (reference sequence). The CDR3 is 15 amino acids. Unmatched junction bases numbered 3, after V lost 0 bases and J lost 3 bases. For the CDR3, the DNA is TGTGCCAGCAGCTTGGGAAGCGGGAGGGTCTACGAGCAGTACTTC. It yields the protein CASSLGSGRVYEQYF.

J is TRBJ2-7 and V is TRBV27, with D tentatively TRBD2 (6 bases). There are 15 residues in the CDR3. The V end was cut by 4 bases, the J end by 0 bases, with 13 bases between. The germline CDR1 and CDR2 sequences are MNHEY and SMNVEV (reference sequence). The CDR3: CASSSKRGVSYEQYF. For the CDR3, the DNA is TGTGCCAGCAGTTCCAAACGCGGGGTCTCCTACGAGCAGTACTTC.

This clone was counted a single time. V is TRBV10-3 and J is TRBJ2-7, with TRBD2 matching 8 bases. Unmatched junction bases numbered 6, after V lost 2 bases and J lost 3 bases. The CDR3 is 15 amino acids. CDR1 and CDR2 from the germline V gene are ENHRY and SYGVKD. The CDR3 region has the DNA TGTGCCATCAGTGAGAGCGGGGGTGGGTTCTACGAGCAGTACTTC. Its translation is CAISESGGGFYEQYF.

This clone came up once. This chain joins TRBV24-1 and TRBJ2-3; D is perhaps TRBD1 (6 bases). CDR3 length: 12 amino acids. V lost 9 bases, J lost 2 bases, and 8 bases lay in between. The germline V gene has CDR1 KGHDR and CDR2 SFDVKD. CDR3 nucleotides: TGTGCCACCGAGGGGGACACAGATACGCAGTATTTT. Residues: CATEGDTDTQYF.

The chain recombines TRBV6-6 with TRBJ1-5; weak D call: TRBD1 (6 bases). CDR1 and CDR2 from the germline V gene are MNHNY and SVGAGI (reference sequence). Between the trimmed V and J ends, which lost 8 bases and 5 bases, there was a span of 16 bases. The CDR3 is made up of 14 amino acids. The DNA of the CDR3 is TGTGCCAGCCGTACAGGGAGGGAGGATCAGCCCCAGCATTTT. Its translation: CASRTGREDQPQHF.

The chain carries TRBV9 and TRBJ2-1, with 7 positions matching TRBD1. Germline V gives CDR1 SGDLS, CDR2 YYNGEE. The CDR3 is 15 amino acids. Trimming removed 3 bases from V and 0 bases from J; junction bases left unmatched: 3. The CDR3 bases are TGTGCCAGCAGCGCAGACAGGGCCTCCTACAATGAGCAGTTCTTC. It codes for CASSADRASYNEQFF.

This chain uses TRBV28 with TRBJ1-2; a possible D gene is TRBD1 (5 bases). This CDR3 has 13 amino acids. The germline gives CDR1 MDHEN, CDR2 SYDVKM. V was clipped by 7 bases and J by 7 bases, with 16 bases between them. The CDR3 loop reads CASTPPAGSGYTF. For the CDR3, the DNA is TGTGCCAGCACCCCCCCGGCAGGGTCTGGCTACACCTTC.

The rearrangement uses TRBV5-4 and TRBJ2-7, with 8 bases fitting TRBD1. J lost 0 bases, V lost 2 bases, and 4 bases had no gene match. The germline CDR1 and CDR2 sequences are SGHNT and YYREEE (reference sequence). The CDR3 contains 15 residues. CDR3 loop: CASSFVTGGSYEQYF. The CDR3 bases are TGTGCCAGCAGCTTCGTAACAGGGGGCTCCTACGAGCAGTACTTC.

This chain joins TRBV6-5 and TRBJ2-5; 12 bases are shared with TRBD2. The germline V gene has CDR1 MNHEY and CDR2 SVGAGI. The CDR3 length is 14 residues. Trimming at V came to 10 bases and at J to 5 bases, leaving 8 bases not matched to a gene. DNA for the CDR3: TGTGCCATCCGGACTAGCGGGATCCTGGAGACCCAGTACTTC. It is translated as CAIRTSGILETQYF.

The rearrangement joins TRBV5-1 to TRBJ1-5; D unclear. CDR1 is SGHRS, CDR2 YFSETQ, per germline. V was shortened by 0 bases and J by 4 bases, with 17 bases between the two germline ends. The CDR3 covers 17 residues. CDR3 sequence: CASSLERIFTGNQPQHF. The CDR3 DNA reads as TGCGCCAGCAGCTTGGAGCGCATCTTCACGGGGAATCAGCCCCAGCATTTT.

The chain is built from TRBV19 and TRBJ2-1; 9 bases are shared with TRBD2. Per the germline V gene, CDR1 is LNHDA and CDR2 is SQIVND (reference sequence). The CDR3 has 15 residues. V was pared by 4 bases and J by 5 bases, with 6 bases of the junction left unmatched. The CDR3 bases are TGTGCCAGTAGTACCATTAGCGGGGGTGACAATGAGCAGTTCTTC. Its translation: CASSTISGGDNEQFF.

On this clone: The same CDR3 arises from other DNA sequences in this sample as well. The chain links TRBV7-3 to TRBJ2-2; 9 bases map to TRBD2. This CDR3 is built from 16 residues. J gave up 5 bases and V 1 base, and 5 bases lay outside the gene matches. Germline CDR1 is SGHTA and CDR2 is FQGTGA. The CDR3 region has the DNA TGTGCCAGCAGCTTAAGGCTAGCGGGAAGTACCGGGGAGCTGTTTTTT. Its protein product is CASSLRLAGSTGELFF.

This clone was recorded once. The chain recombines TRBV30 with TRBJ1-5, with D tentatively TRBD1 (5 bases). This CDR3 spans 13 amino acids. V lost 4 bases and J 3 bases, leaving 10 bases between the germline ends. Germline CDR1 and CDR2: GTSNPN and SVGIG (reference sequence). Here the CDR3 DNA reads TGTGCCTGGAACGGGGGGAACAATCAGCCCCAGCATTTT. Its protein product is CAWNGGNNQPQHF.

The J gene is TRBJ1-2, the V gene TRBV27; maybe TRBD1 (6 bases). CDR1 is MNHEY and CDR2 is SMNVEV in the germline V gene (reference sequence). V gave up 3 bases and J gave up 3 bases, with 11 bases separating them. There are 14 residues in the CDR3. The CDR3 nucleotides are TGTGCCAGCAGTTTCGGCAGGGGTGACTATGGCTACACCTTC. It is translated as CASSFGRGDYGYTF.

This chain uses TRBV19 with TRBJ1-1, with a possible D match to TRBD1 (6 bases). The ends were cut back, 8 bases at V and 1 base at J, with 17 bases in the middle. Germline assignment: CDR1 LNHDA and CDR2 SQIVND (reference sequence). The length of the CDR3 is 15 residues. This chain's CDR3 is CASGEFGGGNTEAFF. The CDR3 DNA sequence: TGTGCCAGTGGAGAATTTGGGGGCGGGAACACTGAAGCTTTCTTT.

V gene TRBV12-3 or TRBV12-4 combines with J gene TRBJ1-2, with no clear D. V was trimmed by 8 bases and J by 6 bases, leaving 16 bases between them. This CDR3 is 13 amino acids long. CDR3 DNA: TGTGCCAGCTCTCTGATGACACTGCATGGCTACACCTTC. It is translated as CASSLMTLHGYTF.